This TCR beta chain comes out of a study of blood T cells in healthy people across ages. This clonotype came up a few times. The CDR3 covers 14 residues. J gave up 8 bases and V 5 bases, and 6 bases lay outside the gene matches. Germline V gives CDR1 SEHNR, CDR2 FQNEAQ (reference sequence). Using a J-beta primer mix together with a sample-barcoded 5' primer, a second PCR was run for roughly 6 to 11 cycles. Each CDR3 protein is one row after TCRdb ran MiXCR on the 5' RACE reads. The sample has about 1 million distinct CDR3 sequences, roughly 45% seen once. This chain uses TRBV7-9 with TRBJ1-4, with 9 positions matching TRBD1. Source material: blood. The clonotype comes from a woman aged 55-69 years in good health. CDR3 amino acids: CASSTPGTGEKLFF. In DNA, the CDR3 is TGTGCCAGCAGCACGCCCGGGACAGGGGAAAAACTGTTTTTT. The complete variable domain, with remaining parts taken from reference TRBV7-9 and TRBJ1-4, reads DTGVSQNPRHKITKRGQNVTFRCDPISEHNRLYWYRQTLGQGPEFLTYFQNEAQLEKSRLLSDRFSAERPKGSFSTLEIQRTEQGDSAMYLCASSTPGTGEKLFFGSGTQLSVL.